These 15 T cell receptor beta chains share one sample of origin, sequenced in a study of blood T cells in healthy people across ages. Together with a sample-barcoded 5' primer, a J-beta primer mix was included in a second PCR lasting about 6 to 11 cycles. MiXCR, applied by TCRdb to the 5' RACE reads, yields one record per CDR3 protein. The data hold 870,000 or so distinct CDR3 sequences, with under 30% observed a single time. The source material was blood. The receptors shown here come from an elderly woman in good health.

This clonotype has at least ten counts. The gene calls are TRBV5-1 and TRBJ2-1, with TRBD2 matching 8 bases. The CDR3 consists of 15 residues. Germline CDR1 reads SGHRS; CDR2 reads YFSETQ. V dropped 7 bases and J dropped 1; count of bases not matched to a gene: 7. The CDR3 loop reads CASLRTSGSYNEQFF. CDR3 nucleotide sequence: TGCGCCAGCCTCCGTACTAGCGGTTCCTACAATGAGCAGTTCTTC.

CDR3 in DNA: TGTGCCACCAGGGGTAGGACAGGTAGCAATCAGCCCCAGCATTTT. Translated: CATRGRTGSNQPQHF. The chain employs TRBV15 and TRBJ1-5; 7 nucleotides match TRBD1. CDR1 and CDR2 from the germline V gene are LNHNV and YYDKDF (reference sequence). CDR3 size: 15 residues. Trimming removed 6 bases from V and 0 bases from J; junction bases left unmatched: 5.

This clonotype has at least ten counts. The chain joins TRBV18 to TRBJ2-3; D unresolved. V was clipped by 0 bases and J by 3 bases, with 10 bases between them. CDR1 and CDR2 (germline): KGHSH, LQKENI. The CDR3 is 15 amino acids. The CDR3 nucleotides read TGTGCCAGCTCACCACCTAGGCCCCAGACAGATACGCAGTATTTT. It codes for CASSPPRPQTDTQYF.

This sequence joins TRBV20-1 and TRBJ1-2; 10 bases line up with TRBD1. Germline CDR1 DFQATT, CDR2 SNEGSKA (reference sequence). There are 15 residues in the CDR3. After removal of 3 bases from V and 8 bases from J, the junction contained 12 bases not matched to a gene. DNA for the CDR3: TGCAGTGCTAGCGGACAGGGGGGCTCTACTTGGGGCTACACCTTC. Amino acids: CSASGQGGSTWGYTF.

This clonotype was seen repeatedly, ten times or more. V is TRBV6-5 and J is TRBJ2-5; D is ambiguous. Trimming shortened V by 2 bases and J by 0 bases, and 4 bases separated the two germline ends. Germline V lookup: CDR1 MNHEY, CDR2 SVGAGI. The CDR3 totals 13 residues. CDR3 DNA: TGTGCCAGCAGTTACACCCACCAAGAGACCCAGTACTTC. Its translation: CASSYTHQETQYF.

For this clonotype: One base away lies a much larger clone, so this may be a sequencing read error. The chain links TRBV14 to TRBJ2-7; no clear D. Trimming stripped 2 bases from V and 3 bases from J, with 5 bases between. This CDR3 is built from 12 residues. Per the germline V gene, CDR1 is SGHDN and CDR2 is FVKESK. Here the CDR3 DNA reads TGTGCCAGCAGCCAACACCACTACGAGCAGTACTTC. Protein: CASSQHHYEQYF.

The V and J genes are TRBV20-1 and TRBJ2-1; weak D call: TRBD2 (5 bases). Germline V gene sequence: CDR1 DFQATT, CDR2 SNEGSKA (reference sequence). The CDR3 is 13 residues long. The V end lost 3 bases, the J end lost 4 bases, and 10 bases lay between the germline ends. This CDR3 reads CSASGVQYNEQFF. In DNA, the CDR3 is TGCAGTGCTAGCGGGGTACAGTACAATGAGCAGTTCTTC.

In its sample, this clonotype was seen a few times. This chain joins TRBV7-9 and TRBJ2-1, with 7 bases fitting TRBD2. V shed 3 bases, J shed 6 bases, and the junction held 8 bases outside the gene matches. Germline V gene lookup returns CDR1 SEHNR and CDR2 FQNEAQ (reference sequence). The CDR3 extends over 15 amino acids. Here the CDR3 reads CASSFLADPINEQFF. DNA for the CDR3: TGTGCCAGCAGCTTCCTAGCGGACCCCATCAATGAGCAGTTCTTC.

This chain's CDR3 is CASSQEYGRTSSYEQYF. The CDR3 nucleotides read TGTGCCAGCAGCCAAGAGTACGGGAGGACAAGCTCCTACGAGCAGTACTTC. V and J are TRBV3-1 and TRBJ2-7, with 7 bases fitting TRBD2. Germline CDR1 and CDR2: LGHDT and YNNKEL (reference sequence). This CDR3 is built from 17 residues. J lost 0 bases, V lost 0 bases, and 8 bases had no gene match.

This chain joins TRBV6-1 and TRBJ2-1; 11 bases are shared with TRBD2. V shed 7 bases, J shed 4 bases, and the junction held 15 bases outside the gene matches. Germline loops: CDR1 MNHNS, CDR2 SASEGT. The CDR3 is 18 residues long. The CDR3 DNA sequence: TGTGCCAGCACCCGAGGCACCTTTAGCGGGGGGGGGTACAATGAGCAGTTCTTC. Its translation is CASTRGTFSGGGYNEQFF.

The rearrangement joins TRBV3-1 to TRBJ2-7; TRBD2 might be the D (5 bases). V was cut by 0 bases and J by 4 bases, with 16 bases left in between. The germline gives CDR1 LGHDT, CDR2 YNNKEL (reference sequence). This CDR3 comprises 16 residues. The chain's CDR3 is CASSQEFLGEPYEQYF. CDR3 DNA sequence: TGTGCCAGCAGCCAAGAGTTCCTCGGGGAACCTTACGAGCAGTACTTC.

This clonotype was recorded once. The chain is built from TRBV9 and TRBJ2-1, with D perhaps assigned TRBD1 or TRBD2 (5 bases each). CDR1 SGDLS and CDR2 YYNGEE come from the germline V gene. CDR3 length: 15 residues. V lost 4 bases, J lost 7 bases, and 18 bases lay in between. The CDR3 nucleotides read TGTGCCAGCAGCTCAGCCCCATGGGGGTGGAATGAGCAGTTCTTC. Translating gives CASSSAPWGWNEQFF.

A remark on this clonotype: Since a much larger clone is just one base distant, this may be a read error. The chain recombines TRBV12-3 or TRBV12-4 with TRBJ2-5; D call uncertain. The CDR3 totals 12 residues. V was pared by 3 bases and J by 11 bases, with 13 bases between. The CDR3 DNA is TGTGCCAGCAGTTTGACCTTTTCCGGGCAGTACTTC. Residues: CASSLTFSGQYF.

This clonotype was counted at least ten times. This may arise from a read error, as a much more abundant clone is one base away. The chain carries TRBV27 and TRBJ2-1, with D unresolved. The J call may be faulty, since TRBJ2-7 better matches the DNA end. Germline CDR1 and CDR2: MNHEY and SMNVEV (reference sequence). There are 14 residues in the CDR3. CDR3 in amino acids: CASSLFISYNEQYF. The CDR3 DNA follows: TGTGCCAGCAGTTTATTCATATCCTACAATGAGCAGTACTTC.

The V gene is TRBV20-1, the J gene TRBJ2-5; TRBD1 or TRBD2 may be the D gene (6 bases each). The CDR3 spans 13 residues. V was trimmed by 6 bases and J by 11 bases, leaving 22 bases between them. In germline, CDR1 is DFQATT, CDR2 SNEGSKA (reference sequence). The CDR3 bases are TGCAGTGCCAGCGGCTCTTACAGGGAGGAGCAGTACTTC. Encoded protein: CSASGSYREEQYF.